These 9 T cell receptor beta chains were sequenced from one sample in a study of early T cells in non-severe SARS-CoV-2 infection. TCRdb recomputed calls from the 5' RACE reads with MiXCR, one row per CDR3 protein. This sample yields around 61,000 distinct CDR3 sequences, of which roughly a tenth are seen a single time; over 5% belongs to the top ten. The sample comprised whole blood. The receptors come from an adult who was a healthcare worker with PCR-confirmed SARS-CoV-2 infection or an uninfected control (not recorded which).

The chain combines TRBV7-9 with TRBJ2-5; 7 positions agree with TRBD1. CDR3 length: 14 residues. Germline V lookup: CDR1 SEHNR, CDR2 FQNEAQ (reference sequence). The V and J ends lost 6 bases and 3 bases, in that order; junction bases with no gene match: 7. The CDR3 protein is CASSSGTAKETQYF. The DNA for the CDR3 is TGTGCCAGCAGTTCCGGGACAGCTAAAGAGACCCAGTACTTC.

This clonotype was detected only a few times. The gene calls are TRBV5-1 and TRBJ2-2, with D possibly TRBD2 on 6 matching bases. Germline V gene data show CDR1 as SGHRS and CDR2 as YFSETQ. Trimming left V 8 bases short and J 5 bases short, with 16 bases between. The CDR3 loop spans 14 amino acids. CDR3 nucleotide sequence: TGCGCCAGTAAGGAGGGAAGAGGAACCGGGGAGCTGTTTTTT. Translated, it gives CASKEGRGTGELFF.

This clonotype was counted between two and nine times. V is TRBV4-3 and J is TRBJ2-7; weak D call: TRBD2 (6 bases). Germline-derived CDR1 and CDR2 are LGHNA and YSLEER. Trimming cost V 0 bases and J 2 bases, with 11 bases left between them. The CDR3 loop spans 15 amino acids. The CDR3 loop reads CASSQDLPGAYEQYF. CDR3 coding DNA: TGCGCCAGCAGCCAAGACCTGCCGGGGGCCTACGAGCAGTACTTC.

This clonotype was recorded many times. The V call is TRBV20-1, the J call TRBJ2-6; D uncertain. The CDR3 has 18 amino acids. CDR1 is DFQATT and CDR2 is SNEGSKA in the germline V gene (reference sequence). The V gene lost 1 base and the J gene lost 3 bases, with 19 bases spanning the gap. CDR3: CSARVAPLRDVGANVLTF. CDR3 nucleotide sequence: TGCAGTGCTAGAGTAGCCCCGCTCCGAGATGTTGGGGCCAACGTCCTGACTTTC.

The sample holds many counts of this clonotype. The chain couples TRBV6-2 or TRBV6-3 to TRBJ1-2; D unresolved. Germline values: CDR1 MNHEY, CDR2 SVGEGT. The V gene lost 4 bases and the J gene lost 5 bases, with 17 bases spanning the gap. The CDR3 totals 15 residues. The CDR3 loop reads CASSSTGALGYGYTF. Written as DNA, the CDR3 is TGTGCCAGCAGTTCCACCGGAGCCCTGGGGTATGGCTACACCTTC.

This chain uses TRBV7-6 with TRBJ2-3, with 9 bases identical to TRBD2. V lost 1 base to trimming and J lost 1 base; unmatched junction nucleotides: 6. In germline, CDR1 is SGHVS, CDR2 FNYEAQ. This CDR3 contains 17 residues. CDR3 region: CASSLEGGRAGTDTQYF. CDR3 coding DNA: TGTGCCAGCAGCTTAGAAGGCGGGAGGGCCGGCACAGATACGCAGTATTTT.

There are many counts of this clonotype. J is TRBJ2-7 and V is TRBV29-1; 10 bases are shared with TRBD1. CDR1 and CDR2 from the germline V gene are SQVTM and ANQGSEA. The CDR3 runs 14 residues. Germline trimming cut 5 bases from V and 1 base from J; bases unmatched to any gene: 5. In nucleotides, the CDR3 is TGCAGCGTTAGGGACAGGGGTTTTTCCTACGAGCAGTACTTC. Residues: CSVRDRGFSYEQYF.

This clonotype was seen a few times. The chain carries TRBV7-2 and TRBJ2-7; the D call may be TRBD1 or TRBD2 (6 bases each). Germline V CDR1 and CDR2: SGHTA, FQGNSA. Trimming left V 2 bases short and J 1 base short, with 15 bases between. This CDR3 comprises 16 residues. CDR3 in amino acids: CASSLKGGDGSYEQYF. In DNA, the CDR3 is TGTGCCAGCAGCTTAAAGGGGGGAGATGGGTCCTACGAGCAGTACTTC.

V and J are TRBV7-6 and TRBJ2-3; TRBD2 aligns across 14 bases. Trimming removed 4 bases from V and 3 bases from J; junction bases left unmatched: 12. Germline-derived CDR1 and CDR2 are SGHVS and FNYEAQ. The length of the CDR3 is 19 residues. In DNA form, the CDR3 reads TGTGCCAGCAGCTCCGGGACTAGCGGGAGAATAGGGGGAACAGATACGCAGTATTTT. Protein: CASSSGTSGRIGGTDTQYF.